This T cell receptor (beta chain) appears in the sequencing data of a study of radiotherapy plus CTLA-4 blockade in lung cancer. The table came from immunoSEQ multiplex PCR; TCRdb's copy has only in-frame clones and leaves some out. The sample holds approximately 75,000 clones; roughly 78% are singletons and the top ten take under 9%. Chemo-refractory metastatic non-small-cell lung cancer patients underwent focal radiation alongside CTLA-4 blockade with ipilimumab. As concerns this clone: The sample contains more than one DNA sequence encoding this CDR3.

CDR1 and CDR2 from the germline V gene are MNHEY and SVGAGI. The CDR3 extends over 15 amino acids. The V end lost 5 bases, the J end lost 5 bases, and 15 bases lay between the germline ends. V and J are TRBV6-5 and TRBJ2-2; weak D call: TRBD1 (6 bases). The receptor was derived from a human donor with non-small cell lung cancer who had a complete response to radiotherapy plus ipilimumab. Sequenced material: peripheral blood, taken from a patient treated with radiotherapy plus ipilimumab. CDR3 sequence: CASSPGQGNTGELFF. The DNA of the CDR3 is TGTGCCAGCAGTCCCGGCCAGGGGAATACCGGGGAGCTGTTTTTT.